A single sample gave rise to the 30 T cell receptor beta chains below, sequenced in a study of cytomegalovirus exposure and HLA in healthy donors. Both 60 Vbeta primers and 13 Jbeta primers went into the PCR. Only in-frame clones appear in the TCRdb table, and some are missing; sequencing was by immunoSEQ multiplex PCR. The profile shows approximately 240,000 clones, 77% of them singletons. The material sequenced was PBMCs. The receptors were gathered from an older woman in good health and CMV-seropositive.

The V call is TRBV9, the J call TRBJ2-6; D may be TRBD1 (6 bases). V lost 4 bases and J lost 2, with 13 bases in between. CDR3 length: 16 amino acids. CDR1 and CDR2 from the germline V gene are SGDLS and YYNGEE. The CDR3 nucleotides read TGTGCCAGCAGCCCACCGCCAGGGGCTGGGGCCAACGTCCTGACTTTC. This translates into CASSPPPGAGANVLTF.

The CDR3 loop is CAWSARDRGPEAFF. As DNA, the CDR3 is TGTGCCTGGAGTGCCCGGGACAGGGGTCCTGAAGCTTTCTTT. The chain joins TRBV30 to TRBJ1-1; TRBD1 matches at 10 bases. J gave up 6 bases and V 1 base, and 5 bases lay outside the gene matches. There are 14 residues in the CDR3. Germline V gives CDR1 GTSNPN, CDR2 SVGIG (reference sequence).

The genes are TRBV28 and TRBJ1-5; D is unclear. V lost 6 bases to trimming and J lost 4 bases, with 19 bases between them. Germline V gives CDR1 MDHEN, CDR2 SYDVKM. The CDR3 is made up of 16 amino acids. CDR3 region: CASSLPPVERNQPQHF. Here the CDR3 DNA reads TGTGCCAGCAGCCTACCCCCCGTGGAGCGTAATCAGCCCCAGCATTTT.

The gene calls are TRBV9 and TRBJ1-6, with D maybe TRBD1 (5 bases). The CDR3 totals 16 residues. Germline values: CDR1 SGDLS, CDR2 YYNGEE. V was shortened by 0 bases and J by 8 bases, with 15 bases between the two germline ends. The CDR3 loop is CASSVGVGQSYSPLHF. The CDR3 nucleotides read TGTGCCAGCAGCGTAGGCGTGGGGCAGAGTTATTCACCCCTCCACTTT.

The chain has TRBV5-4 and TRBJ2-5; tentative D call: TRBD2 (5 bases). The CDR3 covers 15 residues. Germline CDR1 and CDR2: SGHNT and YYREEE (reference sequence). V was pared by 5 bases and J by 5 bases, with 19 bases between. CDR3 residues: CASSPKNGGWETQYF. CDR3 DNA sequence: TGTGCCAGCAGTCCAAAAAACGGAGGTTGGGAGACCCAGTACTTC.

The rearrangement joins TRBV11-2 to TRBJ2-5; 9 nucleotides agree with TRBD1. Germline trimming cut 5 bases from V and 4 bases from J; bases unmatched to any gene: 5. Germline V CDR1 and CDR2: SGHAT, FQNNGV. The CDR3 extends over 14 amino acids. This CDR3 reads CASSRGQGRETQYF. The CDR3 DNA follows: TGTGCCAGCAGCCGAGGACAGGGGCGAGAGACCCAGTACTTC.

Here the CDR3 DNA reads TGTGCCTGGAGTTCAGGACTAGCGGGAGAGACCCAGTACTTC. Translated, it gives CAWSSGLAGETQYF. The chain combines TRBV30 with TRBJ2-5, with 11 bases lining up with TRBD2. The CDR3 is 14 amino acids. The V segment lost 2 bases and the J segment 4 bases; nucleotides outside the gene matches: 3. The germline gives CDR1 GTSNPN, CDR2 SVGIG (reference sequence). The full variable domain, rest sourced from reference TRBV30 and TRBJ2-5, is SQTIHQWPATLVQPVGSPLSLECTVEGTSNPNLYWYRQAAGRGLQLLFYSVGIGQISSEVPQNLSASRPQDRQFILSSKKLLLSDSGFYLCAWSSGLAGETQYFGPGTRLLVL.

This chain joins TRBV6-4 and TRBJ2-7, with D maybe TRBD1 (6 bases). CDR1 and CDR2 from the germline V gene are MRHNA and SNTAGT. The CDR3 spans 15 residues. V lost 7 bases, J lost 4 bases, and 20 bases lay in between. The CDR3 reads CASTSVRGRQYEQYF. The CDR3 DNA reads TGTGCCAGCACTTCCGTCAGGGGAAGACAGTACGAGCAGTACTTC.

CDR3 sequence: CASSYRDRNYGYTF. In DNA form, the CDR3 reads TGTGCCAGCAGTTACCGGGACAGGAACTATGGCTACACCTTC. This rearrangement joins TRBV6-5 to TRBJ1-2, with 8 bases aligning to TRBD1. Germline V gene sequence: CDR1 MNHEY, CDR2 SVGAGI. V gave up 2 bases and J gave up 2 bases; unmatched junction bases: 1. This CDR3 region has 14 residues.

This clone was seen a single time. The V and J genes are TRBV5-6 and TRBJ2-3; possibly TRBD2 for D (5 bases). The CDR3 loop spans 16 amino acids. V was trimmed by 2 bases and J by 2 bases, leaving 15 bases between them. The germline V gene has CDR1 SGHDT and CDR2 YYEEEE. CDR3 region: CASSFEGVLDTDTQYF. In DNA, the CDR3 is TGTGCCAGCAGCTTTGAGGGAGTGCTTGACACAGATACGCAGTATTTT.

This sequence joins TRBV19 and TRBJ1-1, with 7 bases matching TRBD1. Trimming cost V 3 bases and J 4 bases; bases outside gene matches: 11. The CDR3 covers 16 residues. CDR1 and CDR2 (germline): LNHDA, SQIVND (reference sequence). The CDR3: CASSIKGAGFGTEAFF. CDR3 nucleotides: TGTGCCAGTAGTATCAAGGGGGCGGGATTCGGCACTGAAGCTTTCTTT.

This chain connects TRBV7-3 to TRBJ2-2, with TRBD2 identical over 7 bases. V lost 0 bases, J lost 8 bases, and 3 bases stayed unmatched. Looked up from germline, CDR1 is SGHTA and CDR2 is FQGTGA. This CDR3 is built from 14 residues. DNA for the CDR3: TGTGCCAGCAGCTTAACTAGCGGGCAAGGGGAGCTGTTTTTT. Translation: CASSLTSGQGELFF.

This sequence joins TRBV10-2 and TRBJ1-1; no reliable D call. V gave up 2 bases and J gave up 3 bases, with 13 bases separating them. The length of the CDR3 is 15 residues. Germline CDR1 is WSHSY and CDR2 is SAAADI. The CDR3 nucleotides read TGCGCCAGCAGTGAGCCAGCAGGAGGTGACACTGAAGCTTTCTTT. Residues: CASSEPAGGDTEAFF.

The chain employs TRBV30 and TRBJ2-3; 8 bases match TRBD2. With 2 bases clipped from V and 0 bases from J, the junction kept 1 base outside the gene matches. Germline V gene lookup returns CDR1 GTSNPN and CDR2 SVGIG (reference sequence). This CDR3 region has 14 residues. As DNA, the CDR3 is TGTGCCTGGAGTACTAGCGGTAGCACAGATACGCAGTATTTT. This encodes CAWSTSGSTDTQYF.

The rearrangement links TRBV4-1 to TRBJ2-3; the match to TRBD2 covers 10 bases. The CDR3 has 17 amino acids. From germline, CDR1 is MGHRA and CDR2 YSYEKL. Trimming removed 1 base from V and 6 bases from J; junction bases left unmatched: 10. CDR3 in amino acids: CASSQGLAGGFTDTQYF. In nucleotides, the CDR3 is TGCGCCAGCAGCCAAGGGTTAGCGGGGGGTTTCACCGATACGCAGTATTTT.

This chain uses TRBV7-8 with TRBJ1-4, with 7 bases fitting TRBD1. Looked up from germline, CDR1 is SGHVS and CDR2 is FQNEAQ. V dropped 3 bases and J dropped 7; count of bases not matched to a gene: 8. CDR3 length: 15 residues. CDR3 amino acids: CASSFDRVKAEKLFF. In DNA, the CDR3 is TGTGCCAGCAGCTTCGACAGGGTAAAGGCTGAAAAACTGTTTTTT.

The chain employs TRBV18 and TRBJ1-1; D possibly corresponds to TRBD1 (6 bases). Germline CDR1 is KGHSH and CDR2 is LQKENI. V lost 4 bases and J 5 bases, leaving 14 bases between the germline ends. The CDR3 loop spans 14 amino acids. The CDR3 nucleotides read TGTGCCAGCTCACTAGGACAGAAGGGGACTGAAGCTTTCTTT. Encoded protein: CASSLGQKGTEAFF. Supplemented by reference TRBV18 and TRBJ1-1, the full variable domain reads NAGVMQNPRHLVRRRGQEARLRCSPMKGHSHVYWYRQLPEEGLKFMVYLQKENIIDESGMPKERFSAEFPKEGPSILRIQQVVRGDSAAYFCASSLGQKGTEAFFGQGTRLTVV.

The CDR3 DNA follows: TGTGCCAGTCATACAGGGATTGGCAATCAGCCCCAGCATTTT. Its protein is CASHTGIGNQPQHF. The J gene is TRBJ1-5, the V gene TRBV19; possible D gene TRBD1, 6 bases. The V end lost 8 bases, the J end lost 2 bases, and 13 bases lay between the germline ends. The CDR3 spans 14 residues. The V gene's germline CDR1 is LNHDA and CDR2 SQIVND (reference sequence).

Only a few counts were recorded for this clone. The chain is built from TRBV6-1 and TRBJ1-2; weak D call: TRBD1 (6 bases). The V gene lost 3 bases and the J gene lost 2 bases, with 7 bases spanning the gap. CDR1 and CDR2 (germline): MNHNS, SASEGT. This CDR3 region has 13 residues. CDR3 DNA: TGTGCCAGCAGTGATACAGGGAACTATGGCTACACCTTC. This gives the protein CASSDTGNYGYTF.

This clone was seen more than once but under ten times. The chain uses TRBV6-4 and TRBJ2-5; 11 nucleotides line up with TRBD2. The J segment lost 5 bases and the V segment lost 5 bases, leaving 7 bases of the junction unmatched. Germline-derived CDR1 and CDR2 are MRHNA and SNTAGT. CDR3 size: 15 residues. In DNA, the CDR3 is TGTGCCAGCAGTATAGCGGGGGGGCCTCTGGAGACCCAGTACTTC. Protein sequence: CASSIAGGPLETQYF.

The rearrangement joins TRBV10-3 to TRBJ1-1, with 7 nucleotides matching TRBD1. This CDR3 spans 15 amino acids. The ends lost 2 bases at V and 1 base at J; junction bases unmatched: 4. CDR1 is ENHRY and CDR2 is SYGVKD in the germline V gene. CDR3 loop: CAISENRGRNTEAFF. In DNA form, the CDR3 reads TGTGCCATCAGTGAGAACAGGGGAAGGAACACTGAAGCTTTCTTT.

This clone has a handful of counts. The genes are TRBV6-1 and TRBJ1-2, with D uncertain. In germline, CDR1 is MNHNS, CDR2 SASEGT. V lost 7 bases to trimming and J lost 2 bases, with 14 bases between them. The CDR3 length is 14 residues. For the CDR3, the DNA is TGTGCCAGCATTCTCCGGGGTACCAACTATGGCTACACCTTC. Its translation is CASILRGTNYGYTF.

This chain links TRBV11-3 with TRBJ2-7; D is unclear. V was trimmed by 5 bases and J by 5 bases, leaving 10 bases between them. CDR1 and CDR2 from the germline V gene are SGHNT and YENEEA. The CDR3 totals 12 residues. The CDR3 sequence: CASSLGWDEQYF. In DNA, the CDR3 is TGTGCCAGCAGCCTCGGGTGGGACGAGCAGTACTTC.

The CDR3 sequence is CAISGNTGEQYF. DNA for the CDR3: TGTGCCATCAGTGGAAACACAGGTGAGCAGTACTTC. V usage is TRBV10-3 and J usage is TRBJ2-7, with D tentatively TRBD1 (5 bases). Trimming took off 4 bases at V and 7 bases at J, with 11 bases between the two ends. This CDR3 is 12 amino acids long. In germline, CDR1 is ENHRY, CDR2 SYGVKD.

This clone showed up just a few times. A read error may produce the germline difference seen at one junction end. The chain employs TRBV7-9 and TRBJ1-2; unclear D gene. The CDR3 is made up of 12 amino acids. CDR1 SEHNR and CDR2 FQNEAQ come from the germline V gene (reference sequence). CDR3 protein: CSSSRDGGGYTF. The CDR3 nucleotides read TGTTCCAGCAGCCGCGACGGAGGGGGCTACACCTTC.

Concerning this clone itself: Other DNA sequences in the same sample also yield this CDR3. The chain joins TRBV2 to TRBJ2-3, with no clear D. V lost 5 bases, J lost 2 bases, and 2 bases lay in between. The germline V gene has CDR1 SNHLY and CDR2 FYNNEI. The CDR3 length is 11 residues. The CDR3 DNA follows: TGTGCCAGCAGTTACACAGATACGCAGTATTTT. It yields the protein CASSYTDTQYF.

V gene TRBV10-3 combines with J gene TRBJ2-7, with D maybe TRBD1 (5 bases). Germline V lookup: CDR1 ENHRY, CDR2 SYGVKD. Deletions cut 8 bases from V and 2 bases from J, with 16 bases between. This CDR3 contains 14 residues. The CDR3 coding sequence is TGTGCCATCCGAACGGACATAGGTACCTACGAGCAGTACTTC. The encoded protein is CAIRTDIGTYEQYF.

Written as DNA, the CDR3 is TGTGCCAGCTATGGGACAGGATATTCACCCCTCCACTTT. Protein: CASYGTGYSPLHF. V is TRBV28 and J is TRBJ1-6, with 8 bases aligning to TRBD1. CDR3 size: 13 residues. Germline V gives CDR1 MDHEN, CDR2 SYDVKM. Germline trimming cut 8 bases from V and 8 bases from J; bases unmatched to any gene: 5.

This rearrangement joins TRBV7-2 to TRBJ2-1; TRBD2 matches at 13 bases. J was trimmed by 7 bases and V by 4 bases; bases with no gene match: 7. CDR3 length: 16 residues. CDR1 is SGHTA and CDR2 is FQGNSA in the germline V gene. The DNA for the CDR3 is TGTGCCAGCAGCTCTGCACGGACTAGCGGGAGTAATGAGCAGTTCTTC. Protein sequence: CASSSARTSGSNEQFF.

The rearrangement joins TRBV18 to TRBJ1-1; no clear D gene. V lost 5 bases and J lost 4, with 17 bases in between. Germline V gene data show CDR1 as KGHSH and CDR2 as LQKENI. CDR3 size: 15 residues. CDR3 coding DNA: TGTGCCAGCTCAAAAGGGATTGCGGGCGGCACTGAAGCTTTCTTT. Its protein is CASSKGIAGGTEAFF.